This T cell receptor (beta chain) was sequenced in a study of identical twins. The V gene's germline CDR1 is MNHEY and CDR2 SVGEGT. This CDR3 comprises 13 residues. About this clonotype: What it binds is not known. A read error may produce the germline difference seen at one junction end.

MiXCR, applied by TCRdb to the 5' RACE reads, yields one record per CDR3 protein. The sample yields 1.5 million to 2 million distinct CDR3 sequences, under 35% seen once. Study-wide points: Donors were not followed over many years; analysis was cross-sectional. Weaker excess twin sharing was observed in beta out-of-frame sequences. Invariant MAIT and iNKT cells are populations that could partly confound zero-insertion analyses. Cord blood beta clonotypes that were abundant carried fewer insertions, and memory repertoires showed no such trend.

The clonotype was recovered from a newborn girl in good health. The sequenced sample consisted of cord blood. This chain uses TRBV6-2 or TRBV6-3 with TRBJ2-4; D is uncertain. CDR3: CDSSYGYGNIQYF. DNA of the CDR3: TGTGACAGCAGTTACGGGTATGGGAACATTCAGTACTTC.